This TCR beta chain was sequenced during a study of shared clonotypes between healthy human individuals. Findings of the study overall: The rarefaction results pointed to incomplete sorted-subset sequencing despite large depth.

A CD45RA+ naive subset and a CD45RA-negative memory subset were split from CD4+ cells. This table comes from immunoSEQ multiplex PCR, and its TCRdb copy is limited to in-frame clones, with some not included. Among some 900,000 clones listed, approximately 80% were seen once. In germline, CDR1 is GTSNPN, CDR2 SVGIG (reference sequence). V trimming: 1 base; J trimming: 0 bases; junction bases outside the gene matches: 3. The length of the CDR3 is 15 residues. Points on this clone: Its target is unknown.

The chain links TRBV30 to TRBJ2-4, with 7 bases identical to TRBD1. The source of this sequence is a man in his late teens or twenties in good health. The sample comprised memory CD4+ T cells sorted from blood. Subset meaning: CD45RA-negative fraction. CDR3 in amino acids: CAWSAGTVAKNIQYF. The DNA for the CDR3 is TGTGCCTGGAGTGCGGGGACAGTAGCCAAAAACATTCAGTACTTC.